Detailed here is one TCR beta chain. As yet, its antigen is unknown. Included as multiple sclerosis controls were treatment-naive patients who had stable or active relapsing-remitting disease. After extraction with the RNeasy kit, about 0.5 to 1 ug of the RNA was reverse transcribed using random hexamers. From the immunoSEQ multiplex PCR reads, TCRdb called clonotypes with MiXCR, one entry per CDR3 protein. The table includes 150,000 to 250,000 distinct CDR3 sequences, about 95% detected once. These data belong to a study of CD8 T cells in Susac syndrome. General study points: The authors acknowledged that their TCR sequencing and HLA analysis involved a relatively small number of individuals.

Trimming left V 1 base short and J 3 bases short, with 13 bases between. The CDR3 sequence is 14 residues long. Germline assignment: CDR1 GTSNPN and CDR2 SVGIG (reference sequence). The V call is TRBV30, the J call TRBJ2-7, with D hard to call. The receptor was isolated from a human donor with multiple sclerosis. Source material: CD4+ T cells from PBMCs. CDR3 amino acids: CAWSAPPSSYEQYF. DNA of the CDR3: TGTGCCTGGAGTGCCCCTCCGAGCAGCTACGAGCAGTACTTC.